The rows below give T cell receptor beta chains drawn from one sample of a study of regulatory T cells in long-lasting Graves disease. TCRdb called the multiplex PCR reads again in MiXCR, with one record for every CDR3 protein. The sample contains about 560,000 distinct CDR3 sequences, 15% to 20% of which appear only once. These same records also appear under a second study, on T cells in Graves' hyperthyroidism and ophthalmopathy.

The sequencing here drew on peripheral blood mononuclear cells (PBMCs), taken at new diagnosis, from a patient treated with antithyroid drugs. These receptors were collected from a man in his late teens or twenties with Graves disease. Each CDR3 is given with its conserved first and last residue. The order of the fields is J gene, V gene, clone size, CDR3 protein. For some rows the clone size is stated as once, few or many, or as a class when expanded; others skip it.

TRBJ2-7,TRBV29-1,few,CSIQGEGYEQYF
TRBJ2-2,TRBV5-1,many,CASSWGQGAPGELFF
TRBJ2-7,TRBV19,many,CASSTTGTSGEQYF
TRBJ2-3,TRBV5-1,NA,CASSGGGQGSDTQYF
TRBJ2-1,TRBV3-1,NA,CASSQDAGSHNEQFF
TRBJ2-5,TRBV7-2,many,CASSFNRGKETQYF
TRBJ2-7,TRBV29-1,many,CSVDGKDYEQYF
TRBJ2-7,TRBV15,few,CATSRDRVRGSYEQYF
TRBJ2-5,TRBV6-2/TRBV6-3,many,CASSTRLAGVETQYF
TRBJ1-5,TRBV6-1,many,CASSESWDSNQPQHF
TRBJ2-7,TRBV6-1,many,CASRGSLGQGFYEQYF
TRBJ2-1,TRBV20-1,few,CSASSGLASYNEQFF
TRBJ2-5,TRBV25-1,NA,CASSDWQGSGETQYF
TRBJ2-1,TRBV30,NA,CAWSEVFSFYNEQFF
TRBJ2-1,TRBV3-1,many,CASSPRWDEQFF
TRBJ2-1,TRBV20-1,many,CSARDSIAGVTYNEQFF
TRBJ2-7,TRBV6-7,many,CASILSGQVSYEQYF
TRBJ2-3,TRBV7-8,many,CASSFGYTDTQYF
TRBJ1-2,TRBV2,NA,CAMAGNNYGYTF
TRBJ2-7,TRBV11-1,many,CASSFSSGLDEQYF
TRBJ1-5,TRBV20-1,few,CSARDAGFSNQPQHF
TRBJ1-1,TRBV19,NA,CASLSLYRGTEAFF
TRBJ2-1,TRBV9,few,CASSVGSSGSSYNEQFF
TRBJ1-2,TRBV28,NA,CASQGGGYTF
TRBJ2-7,TRBV29-1,few,CSVSRGGEQYF
TRBJ2-7,TRBV20-1,many,CSAIWGYEQYF
TRBJ1-5,TRBV6-1,many,CASSEARDTTAQHF
TRBJ2-3,TRBV10-3,few,CAIGGRVIDTQYF
TRBJ2-7,TRBV30,NA,CAWSRDQYEQYF
TRBJ2-7,TRBV9,NA,CASSPGGTGIGYEQYF
TRBJ2-1,TRBV4-1,few,CASSQAGGSPNEQFF
TRBJ1-6,TRBV27,few,CASSFNGNSPLHF
TRBJ2-5,TRBV12-3/TRBV12-4,many,CASSRRQGRETQYF
TRBJ2-2,TRBV7-9,NA,CASSLAEGDTGELFF
TRBJ1-1,TRBV7-9,NA,CASSLVDRGGFTEAFF
TRBJ2-3,TRBV20-1,many,CSAVPQGGSGSVSTDTQYF
TRBJ2-3,TRBV6-2/TRBV6-3,NA,CASRRTGSADTQYF
TRBJ1-1,TRBV11-1,many,CASSSPKDHNTEAFF
TRBJ2-7,TRBV28,many,CASRSGGAANYEQYF
TRBJ1-2,TRBV20-1,many,CSAADRVIDYGYTF
TRBJ2-3,TRBV10-3,many,CASRVVGGSTDTQYF
TRBJ2-1,TRBV5-1,many,CASSLGPPPDEQFF
TRBJ1-1,TRBV20-1,many,CSAAVMNTEAFF
TRBJ2-7,TRBV20-1,many,CSASAGGPYEQYF
TRBJ1-6,TRBV6-2/TRBV6-3,few,CASRRDQNSPLHF
TRBJ2-3,TRBV2,many,CASSDGKRTDTQYF
TRBJ1-6,TRBV20-1,NA,CFEGAAHYNSPLHF
TRBJ2-1,TRBV7-9,NA,CASSPGGAGGGGKWNEQFF
TRBJ2-7,TRBV6-5,many,CASSYSPTGGQTYEQYF
TRBJ2-2,TRBV11-1,many,CASSFENTGELFF
TRBJ2-4,TRBV19,NA,CASSISPPTMTKNIQYF
TRBJ2-1,TRBV4-2,few,CASSQETSGSYNEQFF
TRBJ2-1,TRBV7-9,NA,CASSSSKGRSRGYNEQFF
TRBJ2-1,TRBV27,many,CASIQSEGQGASYNEQFF
TRBJ2-7,TRBV13,many,CASSLQGLASYEQYF
TRBJ2-3,TRBV19,NA,CASSIGRVASDTQYF
TRBJ2-3,TRBV12-3/TRBV12-4,few,CASSWSGNQGDTQYF
TRBJ2-3,TRBV27,NA,CASSPSPRTDTQYF